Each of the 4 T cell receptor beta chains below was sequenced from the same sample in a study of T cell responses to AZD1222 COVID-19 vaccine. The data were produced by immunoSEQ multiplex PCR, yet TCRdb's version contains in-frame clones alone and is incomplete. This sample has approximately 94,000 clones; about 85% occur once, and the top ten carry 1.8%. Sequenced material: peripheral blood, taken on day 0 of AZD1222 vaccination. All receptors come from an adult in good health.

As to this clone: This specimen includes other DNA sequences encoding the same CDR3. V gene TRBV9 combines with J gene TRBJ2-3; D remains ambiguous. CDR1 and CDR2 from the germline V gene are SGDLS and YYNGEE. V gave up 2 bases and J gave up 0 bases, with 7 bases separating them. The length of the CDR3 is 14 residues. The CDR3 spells CASSVVGSTDTQYF. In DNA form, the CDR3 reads TGTGCCAGCAGCGTGGTCGGGAGCACAGATACGCAGTATTTT.

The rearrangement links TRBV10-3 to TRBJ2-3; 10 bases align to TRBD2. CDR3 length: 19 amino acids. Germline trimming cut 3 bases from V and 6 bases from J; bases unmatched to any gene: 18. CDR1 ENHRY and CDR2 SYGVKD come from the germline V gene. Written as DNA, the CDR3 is TGTGCCATCAGTGACGACAGGGGACGGACTAGCGGCCCACTTGATACGCAGTATTTT. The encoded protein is CAISDDRGRTSGPLDTQYF.

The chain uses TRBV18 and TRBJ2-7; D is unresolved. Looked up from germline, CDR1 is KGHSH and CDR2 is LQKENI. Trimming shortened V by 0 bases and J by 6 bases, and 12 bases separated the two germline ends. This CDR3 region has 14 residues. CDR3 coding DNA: TGTGCCAGCTCACCACCGAATGGGAAGTCCGAGCAGTACTTC. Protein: CASSPPNGKSEQYF. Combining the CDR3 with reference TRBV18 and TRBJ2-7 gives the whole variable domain NAGVMQNPRHLVRRRGQEARLRCSPMKGHSHVYWYRQLPEEGLKFMVYLQKENIIDESGMPKERFSAEFPKEGPSILRIQQVVRGDSAAYFCASSPPNGKSEQYFGPGTRLTVT.

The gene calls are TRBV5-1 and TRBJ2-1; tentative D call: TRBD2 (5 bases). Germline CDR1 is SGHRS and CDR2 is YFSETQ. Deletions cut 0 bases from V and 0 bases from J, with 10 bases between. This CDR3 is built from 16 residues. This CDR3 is CASSLGEWSSYNEQFF. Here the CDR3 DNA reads TGCGCCAGCAGCTTGGGGGAGTGGAGCTCCTACAATGAGCAGTTCTTC.